This T cell receptor (beta chain) came from a study of Tregs in tolerant kidney transplant recipients (dated by TCRdb to about 2019). Study-level background: Before combined kidney and bone marrow transplantation, this study identified donor-specific regulatory T cells using TCRbeta sequencing and then followed those same cells after transplant. Several methods of expanding Tregs specific for an allogeneic donor were compared by TCRbeta repertoire sequencing in 3 healthy controls.

Paper-wide results and their limitations: The most biologically relevant and donor-specific TCRbeta repertoire appeared to be identified by expanding Tregs with activated donor B cells. Although technical replication error seemed to be minimal, the question of biological reproducibility was not addressed directly. Because the study included only a small number of patients, the results must be confirmed in larger populations and under other immunosuppression protocols.

Trimmed from V: 0 bases; trimmed from J: 3 bases; junction bases lacking a gene match: 5. The CDR3 measures 15 amino acids from cysteine to phenylalanine. Just CDR3 DNA is preserved here, 45 bases in frame from base 1. CDR1 is given as SGHRS and CDR2 as YFSETQ, both from the germline V gene. Thawed PBMCs were FACS-sorted into unstimulated Tregs (CD4+CD25+CD127-), CD4+ non-Tregs (CD4+CD25-), CD4 cells and CD8 cells. Blood from healthy controls was obtained either as purchased buffy coats or from healthy volunteers. Healthy control blood was processed to PBMCs with a Ficoll density gradient and then cryopreserved, whereas patient PBMCs were collected both before and after transplant. As for this clone: Its specific antigen is unknown. Base qualities are not recorded, but no much larger clone differs from it by a single base.

For TCRbeta CDR3 sequencing, genomic DNA was extracted from sorted cells using the QIAGEN DNeasy Blood and Tissue Kit. High-throughput TCRbeta CDR3 sequencing was carried out commercially through immunoSEQ, with PCR amplification with bias correction and internal controls included. The study's processing was this. Unique productive TCRbeta sequences were defined by CDR3 nucleotide sequence where primers matched, otherwise by CDR3 amino acid sequence with Vbeta and Jbeta genes. As a correction for sorting error, sequences shared between sorted populations at a frequency ratio of 2:1 or less were discarded, and the remaining shared sequences were assigned to the higher population. Sequences were defined as donor-reactive when expanded at least 5-fold in CFSE-low cells versus unstimulated cells and present at a frequency of at least 0.01% in CFSE-low cells. Repertoire divergence was quantified by Jensen-Shannon divergence using the top 100 TCRbeta sequences ranked by frequency. For any sample with multiple sequencing runs, sorting error was corrected in each run separately before the runs were pooled. The clones in this table, taken by TCRdb from immuneACCESS, are in-frame only. Not every clone is retained; where verified, under half of the shortfall comes from an unresolved V gene, and the cause of the rest is unknown. V and J calls and clone size come straight from that table; D and trimming were deduced from the DNA. Here the sample has over 55,000 clones; around 80% occur a single time. The ten largest clones represent 4% to 6.5% of the sample.

The chain was built from TRBV5-1 and TRBJ1-1, with 7 bases matching TRBD1. This clonotype was sampled from a human donor in good health. The sample comprised CD4+ T cells from blood. In nucleotide form, the sequence is TGCGCCAGCAGCTTGGCGGCAGGGGGACACACTGAAGCTTTCTTT. Translated, it reads CASSLAAGGHTEAFF.